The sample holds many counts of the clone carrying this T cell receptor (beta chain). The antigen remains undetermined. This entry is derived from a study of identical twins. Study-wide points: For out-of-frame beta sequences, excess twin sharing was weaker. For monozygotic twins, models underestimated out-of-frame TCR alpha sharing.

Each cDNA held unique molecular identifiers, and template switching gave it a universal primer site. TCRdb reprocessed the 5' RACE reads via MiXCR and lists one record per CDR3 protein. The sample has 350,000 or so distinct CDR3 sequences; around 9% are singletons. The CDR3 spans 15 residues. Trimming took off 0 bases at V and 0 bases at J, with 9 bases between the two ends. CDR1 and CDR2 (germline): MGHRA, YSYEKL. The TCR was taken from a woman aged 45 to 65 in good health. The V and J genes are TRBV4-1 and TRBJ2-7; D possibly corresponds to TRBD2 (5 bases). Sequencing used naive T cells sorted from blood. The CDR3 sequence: CASSQDAGSSYEQYF. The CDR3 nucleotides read TGCGCCAGCAGCCAAGACGCGGGCAGCTCCTACGAGCAGTACTTC.